The present T cell receptor beta chain was sequenced within a study of human T cells and chemical hapten exposure. TCRdb reprocessed the RACE reads with MiXCR, giving one entry per CDR3 protein. The data show some 120,000 distinct CDR3 sequences, 12% seen once. Trimming took off 2 bases at V and 0 bases at J, with 9 bases between the two ends. The germline V gene encodes CDR1 SGHDT and CDR2 YYEEEE. The CDR3 contains 15 residues. Specified time point: patch test 1, 2 weeks after DPC sensitization. Treatment denoted: therapeutic diphenylcyclopropenone sensitization with weekly scalp DPC. Blood was collected ahead of every patch test applied. The study drew its donors from alopecia patients who were 18 to 70 years old and suitable for DPC.

The source material was whole blood, sampled in connection with sensitization to the hapten diphenylcyclopropenone (DPC). The receptor was isolated from a woman between 45 and 60 years old with alopecia areata. Some clones in this sample may be carry-over from other donors' samples. The chain carries TRBV5-6 and TRBJ1-3, with D hard to call. The CDR3 DNA is TGTGCCAGCAGCTTCCGTTCCTACTCTGGAAACACCATATATTTT. It is translated as CASSFRSYSGNTIYF.